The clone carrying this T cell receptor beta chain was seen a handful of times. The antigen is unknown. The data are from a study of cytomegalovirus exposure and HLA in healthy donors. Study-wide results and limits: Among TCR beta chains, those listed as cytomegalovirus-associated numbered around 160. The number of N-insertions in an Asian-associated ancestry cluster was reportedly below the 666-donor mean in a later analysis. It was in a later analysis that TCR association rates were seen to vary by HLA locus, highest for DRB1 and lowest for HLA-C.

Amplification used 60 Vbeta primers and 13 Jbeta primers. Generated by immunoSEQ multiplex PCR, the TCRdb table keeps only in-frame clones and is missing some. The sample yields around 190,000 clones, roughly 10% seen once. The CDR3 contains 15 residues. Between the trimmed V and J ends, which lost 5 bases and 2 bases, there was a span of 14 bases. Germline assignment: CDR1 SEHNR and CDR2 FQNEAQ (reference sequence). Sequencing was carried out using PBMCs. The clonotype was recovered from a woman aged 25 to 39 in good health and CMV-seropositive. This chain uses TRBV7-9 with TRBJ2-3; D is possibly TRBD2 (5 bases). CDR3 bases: TGTGCCAGCAGCCCCACCGGGGAGTTCACAGATACGCAGTATTTT. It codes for CASSPTGEFTDTQYF. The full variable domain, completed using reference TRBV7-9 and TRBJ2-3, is DTGVSQNPRHKITKRGQNVTFRCDPISEHNRLYWYRQTLGQGPEFLTYFQNEAQLEKSRLLSDRFSAERPKGSFSTLEIQRTEQGDSAMYLCASSPTGEFTDTQYFGPGTRLTVL.